The present entry profiles one TCR beta chain with its context. This sample is drawn from a study of cytomegalovirus exposure and HLA in healthy donors. With 60 Vbeta and 13 Jbeta primers, the PCR was carried out. Measured with immunoSEQ multiplex PCR; TCRdb has only the in-frame clones, and not every one. The sample holds 180,000 or so clones; roughly 87% are singletons and the top ten take approximately 1.5%. This CDR3 is built from 16 residues. Trimming cost V 4 bases and J 9 bases; bases outside gene matches: 11. Germline CDR1 reads SGHNT; CDR2 reads YYREEE (reference sequence). The chain carries TRBV5-4 and TRBJ1-6; 9 nucleotides align to TRBD1. This receptor was obtained from a man between 35 and 55 years old in good health and CMV-seronegative. What was sequenced was PBMCs. The CDR3 loop is CASSLAGQGNGSPLHF. CDR3 nucleotide sequence: TGTGCCAGCAGCCTGGCAGGACAGGGGAATGGTTCACCCCTCCACTTT. The full variable domain, completed using reference TRBV5-4 and TRBJ1-6, is ETGVTQSPTHLIKTRGQQVTLRCSSQSGHNTVSWYQQALGQGPQFIFQYYREEENGRGNFPPRFSGLQFPNYSSELNVNALELDDSALYLCASSLAGQGNGSPLHFGNGTRLTVT.